Presented here are 18 T cell receptor beta chains from one specimen sequenced in a study of OX40 agonist ivuxolimab in advanced cancers. The protocol was immunoSEQ multiplex PCR, while the TCRdb copy is restricted to in-frame clones and leaves out a portion. This table has roughly 48,000 clones, approximately 84% appearing once. Sequencing used CD4+ or CD8+ T cells sorted from blood, obtained in a trial of the OX40 agonist ivuxolimab. The receptors shown here come from an adult with an advanced solid tumor such as melanoma, head and neck, liver or kidney cancer.

This clone occurred a few times. The J gene is TRBJ2-5, the V gene TRBV27; a possible D gene is TRBD2 (5 bases). CDR3 length: 14 amino acids. Trimming shortened V by 4 bases and J by 4 bases, and 13 bases separated the two germline ends. Per germline, CDR1 MNHEY and CDR2 SMNVEV (reference sequence). CDR3 sequence (DNA): TGTGCCAGCAGTTCGACCCCGGCGGGAGAGACCCAGTACTTC. As protein: CASSSTPAGETQYF.

The chain employs TRBV29-1 and TRBJ2-7; the match to TRBD1 covers 7 bases. The trim removed 7 bases at V and 6 bases at J, leaving 12 bases unmatched. The V gene's germline CDR1 is SQVTM and CDR2 ANQGSEA. The CDR3 length is 13 residues. The CDR3 nucleotides are TGCAGCGCCGCGTGGGACAGAGAGGGCGAGCAGTACTTC. Protein product: CSAAWDREGEQYF.

The chain links TRBV7-2 to TRBJ2-1; 9 nucleotides line up with TRBD2. V lost 4 bases to trimming and J lost 6 bases; unmatched junction nucleotides: 7. The CDR3 runs to 15 residues. Germline values: CDR1 SGHTA, CDR2 FQGNSA. The DNA of the CDR3 is TGTGCCAGCAGCTCCGGGACTAGCAAGGGCAATGAGCAGTTCTTC. Its protein product is CASSSGTSKGNEQFF.

The chain is built from TRBV7-6 and TRBJ2-7, with 10 bases that match TRBD2. The CDR3 runs to 15 residues. V was pared by 1 base and J by 4 bases, with 4 bases of the junction left unmatched. Germline lookup yields CDR1 SGHVS and CDR2 FNYEAQ. The CDR3 region has the DNA TGTGCCAGCAGCTTAGGGACTAGCGGAGGTTACGAGCAGTACTTC. Amino acids: CASSLGTSGGYEQYF.

The V gene is TRBV28, the J gene TRBJ2-1; weak D call: TRBD2 (6 bases). V gave up 5 bases and J gave up 2 bases, with 13 bases separating them. CDR1 and CDR2 (germline): MDHEN, SYDVKM. The CDR3 extends over 15 amino acids. The CDR3, as DNA: TGTGCCAGCAGTCTCCTAGCGCGACCCTACAATGAGCAGTTCTTC. Protein: CASSLLARPYNEQFF.

The chain uses TRBV7-9 and TRBJ2-7; D not resolved. Germline CDR1 is SEHNR and CDR2 is FQNEAQ (reference sequence). The CDR3 sequence is 12 residues long. Trimming cost V 4 bases and J 4 bases, with 8 bases left between them. CDR3 coding DNA: TGTGCCAGCAGCTCGGTAACATACGAGCAGTACTTC. Translation: CASSSVTYEQYF.

The J gene is TRBJ1-2, the V gene TRBV6-5; D might be TRBD1 (5 bases). The V end was cut by 7 bases, the J end by 6 bases, with 18 bases between. Germline CDR1 MNHEY, CDR2 SVGAGI. CDR3 length: 14 amino acids. CDR3 residues: CASNPRGAVHGYTF. The CDR3 DNA sequence: TGTGCCAGCAACCCCCGAGGGGCAGTCCATGGCTACACCTTC.

This clone was picked up a small number of times. The J gene is TRBJ2-1, the V gene TRBV19; 9 bases agree with TRBD2. Germline V gene lookup returns CDR1 LNHDA and CDR2 SQIVND (reference sequence). The CDR3 contains 14 residues. V was pared by 4 bases and J by 9 bases, with 7 bases of the junction left unmatched. DNA for the CDR3: TGTGCCAGTAGTAATAGCGGGAGAGAAAGTGAGCAGTTCTTC. Translated, it gives CASSNSGRESEQFF.

CDR3 DNA sequence: TGCGCCAGCAGCTTGGGAGCGAGGACAGCAGGCGATACGCAGTATTTT. It encodes CASSLGARTAGDTQYF. The chain couples TRBV5-1 to TRBJ2-3; the D gene is possibly TRBD1 (6 bases). The CDR3 has 16 amino acids. Between the trimmed V and J ends, which lost 0 bases and 6 bases, there was a span of 17 bases. The germline CDR1 and CDR2 sequences are SGHRS and YFSETQ.

V usage is TRBV27 and J usage is TRBJ1-6; no reliable D call. This CDR3 is 12 amino acids long. From germline, CDR1 is MNHEY and CDR2 SMNVEV (reference sequence). V lost 3 bases, J lost 7 bases, and 4 bases lay in between. The CDR3 nucleotides read TGTGCCAGCAGTTTTAGAAATTCACCCCTCCACTTT. This translates into CASSFRNSPLHF.

The genes are TRBV4-1 and TRBJ2-7; 9 nucleotides line up with TRBD1. The V gene end was trimmed by 0 bases and the J gene end by 7 bases; junction bases not matched to a gene: 13. This CDR3 contains 17 residues. Germline loops: CDR1 MGHRA, CDR2 YSYEKL. CDR3 coding DNA: TGCGCCAGCAGCCAAGATCCCGGGACAGGGTTCGATTGGGAGCAGTACTTC. Amino acids: CASSQDPGTGFDWEQYF.

The rearrangement joins TRBV7-6 to TRBJ1-3; 9 bases fit TRBD1. V lost 5 bases to trimming and J lost 3 bases; unmatched junction nucleotides: 8. The CDR3 contains 16 residues. Per the germline V gene, CDR1 is SGHVS and CDR2 is FNYEAQ. CDR3 nucleotides: TGTGCCAGCAGCCAGGGGACAGGGACCGATGGAAACACCATATATTTT. Translating it yields CASSQGTGTDGNTIYF.

This rearrangement joins TRBV5-1 to TRBJ2-2, with 9 bases lining up with TRBD2. Germline CDR1 is SGHRS and CDR2 is YFSETQ. The CDR3 runs 20 residues. V dropped 4 bases and J dropped 2; count of bases not matched to a gene: 18. The CDR3 protein is CASSRGGSREGLINTGELFF. DNA of the CDR3: TGCGCCAGCAGCCGAGGAGGGTCGCGGGAGGGCCTAATAAACACCGGGGAGCTGTTTTTT.

This rearrangement joins TRBV11-1 to TRBJ2-7; D may be TRBD2 (6 bases). This CDR3 comprises 14 residues. Trimming left V 3 bases short and J 0 bases short, with 9 bases between. Germline-derived CDR1 and CDR2 are SGHAT and FQDESV (reference sequence). The CDR3 nucleotides read TGTGCCAGCAGCTTCTACGGGAGCTCCTACGAGCAGTACTTC. Translated, it gives CASSFYGSSYEQYF.

This clone has a single count. The chain couples TRBV6-5 to TRBJ2-3, with 9 bases matching TRBD2. The junction had 11 bases not matched to a gene; V was cut back by 0 bases and J by 13 bases. CDR1 is MNHEY and CDR2 is SVGAGI in the germline V gene. The CDR3 extends over 15 amino acids. DNA for the CDR3: TGTGCCAGCAGTTACTCGGCGGGAGGGCCCAAGGATGAGTATTTT. Encoded protein: CASSYSAGGPKDEYF.

This chain connects TRBV6-1 to TRBJ2-3; D is uncertain. This CDR3 is built from 13 residues. Trimming took 1 base from V and 2 from J, leaving 4 bases between them. The germline V gene has CDR1 MNHNS and CDR2 SASEGT. Written as DNA, the CDR3 is TGTGCCAGCAGTGAAGAACACACAGATACGCAGTATTTT. This translates into CASSEEHTDTQYF.

The chain carries TRBV29-1 and TRBJ1-1; a weak D match, TRBD1 (5 bases). The CDR3 runs 14 residues. V dropped 7 bases and J dropped 1 base, with 16 bases sitting between them. In germline, CDR1 is SQVTM, CDR2 ANQGSEA. CDR3 protein: CSACGGNKNTEAFF. CDR3 DNA sequence: TGCAGCGCCTGCGGGGGGAATAAGAACACTGAAGCTTTCTTT.

This chain links TRBV2 with TRBJ2-1, with D possibly TRBD2 on 6 matching bases. V was shortened by 6 bases and J by 0 bases, with 12 bases between the two germline ends. Germline loops: CDR1 SNHLY, CDR2 FYNNEI. This CDR3 is built from 15 residues. CDR3 loop: CASSPGVGSYNEQFF. The CDR3 DNA follows: TGTGCCAGCAGCCCGGGGGTAGGCTCCTACAATGAGCAGTTCTTC.